These T cell receptor beta chains were read from a single sample in a study of control samples from healthy donors and cancer patients. TCRdb's copy holds only in-frame clones and misses some; the assay was immunoSEQ multiplex PCR. The top ten hold approximately 10% of the sample, which has under 150,000 clones, roughly 90% seen once. What was sequenced was blood. The receptors derive from a young man in good health. CDR3s include the opening cysteine and the closing phenylalanine or tryptophan. D genes are given only for firm matches. Size tells how often a clone was seen (once, few, many) or the class of an expanded clone, and some rows leave it out.

>-|-|TRBV12-5|TRBJ2-1
TGTGCTAGTGTGGCAGGCAGGGTCTCCTACAATGAGCAGTTCTTC
CASVAGRVSYNEQFF
>-|-|TRBV4-3|TRBJ2-5
TGCGCCAGCAGCCAAGGGGGGATGGGGGGCCGAGAGACCCAGTACTTC
CASSQGGMGGRETQYF
>TRBD1|-|TRBV7-2|TRBJ2-7
TGTGCCAGCAGCCGGGACAGCAGAACCTACGAGCAGTACTTC
CASSRDSRTYEQYF
>-|-|TRBV4-1|TRBJ2-7
TGCGCCAGCAGCCAAGAACCCAGCGTTGACTACGAGCAGTACTTC
CASSQEPSVDYEQYF
>-|-|TRBV6-2/TRBV6-3|TRBJ2-5
TGTGCCAGCAGTTACTTCATGCGACAGGAAGAGACCCAGTACTTC
CASSYFMRQEETQYF
>TRBD1|-|TRBV6-5|TRBJ2-1
TGTGCCAGCACGCTAGTGGACAGGGAAGAGCAGTTCTTC
CASTLVDREEQFF
>-|-|TRBV6-1|TRBJ2-7
TGTGCCAGCAGTGAAGGGGACACATTTGAGCAGTACTTC
CASSEGDTFEQYF
>-|-|TRBV7-9|TRBJ2-1
TGTGCCAGCAGCCCCCAGAGCAATGAGCAGTTCTTC
CASSPQSNEQFF
>-|few|TRBV5-1|TRBJ2-2
TGCGCCAGCAGCTTCTGGGGGCAGAACACCGGGGAGCTGTTTTTT
CASSFWGQNTGELFF
>-|-|TRBV6-5|TRBJ1-2
TGTGCCAGCAGTTACTCGAGGGCAAAAACGTATGGCTACACCTTC
CASSYSRAKTYGYTF
>-|-|TRBV27|TRBJ1-6
TGTGCCAGCAGTTCCCCCCTCAATAATTCACCCCTCCACTTT
CASSSPLNNSPLHF
>-|-|TRBV18|TRBJ1-5
TGTGCCAGCTCACCACCGTCGCAAAATCAGCCCCAGCATTTT
CASSPPSQNQPQHF
>-|-|TRBV7-2|TRBJ1-1
TGTGCCAGCAGCTTAGCCAGGGCGAACACTGAAGCTTTCTTT
CASSLARANTEAFF
>-|-|TRBV2|TRBJ2-6
TGTGCCACCACGAATCGGGCCAACGTCCTGACTTTC
CATTNRANVLTF
>-|-|TRBV6-4|TRBJ1-5
TGTGCCAGCAGTGACGTAGGGGGCAATCAGCCCCAGCATTTT
CASSDVGGNQPQHF
>-|-|TRBV24-1|TRBJ1-2
TGTGCCACCAGTTCGGGTGTAAACTATGGCTACACCTTC
CATSSGVNYGYTF
>-|-|TRBV7-8|TRBJ2-7
TGTGCCAGCAGCCGACTATCTTTGGCGAGCTCCTACGAGCAGTACTTC
CASSRLSLASSYEQYF
>TRBD2|-|TRBV18|TRBJ2-7
TGTGCCAGCTCCCTCCACCCAGCGGGAGGGCCGGGGGAGCAGTACTTC
CASSLHPAGGPGEQYF
>-|-|TRBV4-2|TRBJ2-2
TGTGCCAGCAGCCAAGAACAGGGGAACACCGGGGAGCTGTTTTTT
CASSQEQGNTGELFF
>-|many|TRBV7-2|TRBJ1-5
TGTGCCAGCAGCTTAGGCGTTGATCAGCCCCAGCATTTT
CASSLGVDQPQHF
>-|-|TRBV5-6|TRBJ2-1
TGTGCCAGCAGCTTGGACACCCACGGCTACAATGAGCAGTTCTTC
CASSLDTHGYNEQFF
>TRBD2|-|TRBV4-1|TRBJ2-4
TGCGCCAGCAGCCAAGATGGGACTAGCTCCAACAAAAACATTCAGTACTTC
CASSQDGTSSNKNIQYF
>-|-|TRBV7-9|TRBJ2-1
TGTGCCAGCAGCTTATTGGGGTGGGACAATGAGCAGTTCTTC
CASSLLGWDNEQFF
>TRBD2|-|TRBV4-3|TRBJ2-3
TGCGCCAGCAGCCAAGCCGCGGGAGAGCCAGATACGCAGTATTTT
CASSQAAGEPDTQYF
>TRBD2|-|TRBV28|TRBJ2-3
TGTGCCAGCAGTTTTGCCGGGAGGGCCGCAGATACGCAGTATTTT
CASSFAGRAADTQYF
>-|-|TRBV7-2|TRBJ2-7
TGTGCCAGCAGCTCCACCGGGACTCAACCTTCCTACGAGCAGTACTTC
CASSSTGTQPSYEQYF
>-|few|TRBV18|TRBJ1-6
TGTGCCAGCTCCCCGACAGAGGGGAATTCACCCCTCCACTTT
CASSPTEGNSPLHF
>-|-|TRBV5-6|TRBJ1-2
TGTGCCAGCAGCTTGCCCGTCGTGGCAGCCTATGGCTACACCTTC
CASSLPVVAAYGYTF
>-|-|TRBV2|TRBJ2-3
TGTGCCAGCAGTTTAAGACGGCTTAGCACAGATACGCAGTATTTT
CASSLRRLSTDTQYF